This TCR beta chain comes out of a study of blood T cell repertoires in COVID-19. The overall study: The samples span acute and convalescent COVID-19 from the United States, Italy and Spain. In each case, the material was cDNA or gDNA derived from T cells, B-cell-depleted T cells, or PBMCs.

Trimming removed 4 bases from V and 2 bases from J, with 10 bases in between. The CDR3 runs to 14 residues. The V gene's germline CDR1 is KGHDR and CDR2 SFDVKD. As handled by the study authors: Scientists estimated how many nucleated cells there were by amplifying reference gene primers. Generated by immunoSEQ multiplex PCR, the TCRdb table keeps only in-frame clones and is missing some. V and J calls and clone size are those listed in that table; D and trimming were worked out from the DNA. This sample has about 260,000 clones, with about 87% found just once. This receptor was obtained from a woman in her forties with acute or convalescent COVID-19. The V and J genes are TRBV24-1 and TRBJ1-2, with D possibly TRBD1 on 6 matching bases. Sequenced: peripheral blood. The CDR3 reads CATSEGTRNYGYTF. The CDR3, as DNA: TGTGCCACCAGTGAGGGGACACGAAACTATGGCTACACCTTC.